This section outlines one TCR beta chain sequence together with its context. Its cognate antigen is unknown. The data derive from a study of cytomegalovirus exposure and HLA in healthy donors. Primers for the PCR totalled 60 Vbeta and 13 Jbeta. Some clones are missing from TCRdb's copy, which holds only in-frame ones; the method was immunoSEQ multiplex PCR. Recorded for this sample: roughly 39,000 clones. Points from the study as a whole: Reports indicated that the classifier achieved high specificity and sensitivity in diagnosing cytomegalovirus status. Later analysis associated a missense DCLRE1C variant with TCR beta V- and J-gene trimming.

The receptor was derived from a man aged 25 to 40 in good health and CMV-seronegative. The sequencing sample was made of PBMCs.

The CDR3 region has the DNA TGTGCCAGCAGTTATACAGGAGACGGGTCAGATACGCAGTATTTT. Translated, it gives CASSYTGDGSDTQYF. The rearrangement joins TRBV6-6 to TRBJ2-3; D may be TRBD1 (5 bases). Trimming pared 3 bases from V and 4 bases from J, leaving 14 bases between. Germline assignment: CDR1 MNHNY and CDR2 SVGAGI (reference sequence). The CDR3 is 15 residues long.